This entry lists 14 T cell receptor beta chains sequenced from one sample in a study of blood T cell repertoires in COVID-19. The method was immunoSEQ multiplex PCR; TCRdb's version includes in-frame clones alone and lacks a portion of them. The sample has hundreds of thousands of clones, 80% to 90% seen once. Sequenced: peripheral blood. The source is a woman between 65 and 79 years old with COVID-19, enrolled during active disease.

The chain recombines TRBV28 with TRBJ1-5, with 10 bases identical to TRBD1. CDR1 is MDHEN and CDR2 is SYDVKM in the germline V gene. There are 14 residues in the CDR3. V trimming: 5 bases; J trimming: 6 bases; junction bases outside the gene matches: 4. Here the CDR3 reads CASSRDRGTQPQHF. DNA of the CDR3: TGTGCCAGCAGTAGGGACAGGGGAACTCAGCCCCAGCATTTT.

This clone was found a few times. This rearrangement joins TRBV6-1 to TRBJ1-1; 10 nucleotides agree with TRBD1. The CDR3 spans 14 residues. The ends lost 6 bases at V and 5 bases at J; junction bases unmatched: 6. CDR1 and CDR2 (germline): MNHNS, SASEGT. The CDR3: CASSRQGAPTEAFF. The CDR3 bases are TGTGCCAGCAGCCGACAGGGGGCACCGACTGAAGCTTTCTTT.

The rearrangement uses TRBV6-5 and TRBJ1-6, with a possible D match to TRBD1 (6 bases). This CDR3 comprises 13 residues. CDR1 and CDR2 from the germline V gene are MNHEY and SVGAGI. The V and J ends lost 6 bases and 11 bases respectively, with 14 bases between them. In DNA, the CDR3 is TGTGCCAGCAGGGCGGCAGGGGCTCCACCCCTCCACTTT. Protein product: CASRAAGAPPLHF.

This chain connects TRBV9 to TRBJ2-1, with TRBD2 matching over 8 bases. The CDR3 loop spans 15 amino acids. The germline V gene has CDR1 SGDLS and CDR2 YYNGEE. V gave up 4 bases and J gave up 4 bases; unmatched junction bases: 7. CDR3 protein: CASSPRGGGYNEQFF. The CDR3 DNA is TGTGCCAGCAGCCCGAGGGGCGGGGGGTACAATGAGCAGTTCTTC.

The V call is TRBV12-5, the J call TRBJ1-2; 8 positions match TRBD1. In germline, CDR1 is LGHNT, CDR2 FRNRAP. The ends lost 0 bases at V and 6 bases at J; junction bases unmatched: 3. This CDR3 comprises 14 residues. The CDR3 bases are TGTGCTAGTGGTTTGGTCCCAGGGGGCGATGGCTACACCTTC. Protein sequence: CASGLVPGGDGYTF.

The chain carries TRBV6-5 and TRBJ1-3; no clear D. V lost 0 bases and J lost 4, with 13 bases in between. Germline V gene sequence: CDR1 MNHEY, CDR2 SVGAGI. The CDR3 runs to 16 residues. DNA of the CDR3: TGTGCCAGCAGTTACTCGTTGGTACTCGCGGGAAACACCATATATTTT. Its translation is CASSYSLVLAGNTIYF.

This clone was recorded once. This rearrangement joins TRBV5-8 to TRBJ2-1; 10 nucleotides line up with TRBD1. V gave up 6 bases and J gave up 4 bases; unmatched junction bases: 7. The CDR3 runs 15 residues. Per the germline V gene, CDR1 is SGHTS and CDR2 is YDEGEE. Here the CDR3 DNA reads TGTGCCAGCACCCGGGAGGGACAGGGGTACAATGAGCAGTTCTTC. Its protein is CASTREGQGYNEQFF.

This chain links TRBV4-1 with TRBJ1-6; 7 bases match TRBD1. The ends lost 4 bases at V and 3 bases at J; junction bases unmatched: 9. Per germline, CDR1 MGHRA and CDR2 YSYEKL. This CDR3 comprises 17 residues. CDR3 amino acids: CASSRSQGGGYNSPLHF. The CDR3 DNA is TGCGCCAGCAGCCGCAGCCAGGGGGGAGGCTATAATTCACCCCTCCACTTT.

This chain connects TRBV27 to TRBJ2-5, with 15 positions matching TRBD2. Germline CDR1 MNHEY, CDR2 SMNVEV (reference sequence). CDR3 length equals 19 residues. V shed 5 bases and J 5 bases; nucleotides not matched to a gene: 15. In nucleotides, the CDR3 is TGTGCCAGCAGTCAGGGACTAGCGGGGGGCCCCCTAGCCAGCGAGACCCAGTACTTC. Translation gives CASSQGLAGGPLASETQYF.

CDR3 in DNA: TGTGCCAGCAGCCGTGAATTCCTGACAGGGGGAGGAACTGAAGCTTTCTTT. It codes for CASSREFLTGGGTEAFF. The chain recombines TRBV9 with TRBJ1-1; 9 bases match TRBD1. Germline assignment: CDR1 SGDLS and CDR2 YYNGEE. The CDR3 extends over 17 amino acids. The junction had 15 bases not matched to a gene; V was cut back by 4 bases and J by 5 bases.

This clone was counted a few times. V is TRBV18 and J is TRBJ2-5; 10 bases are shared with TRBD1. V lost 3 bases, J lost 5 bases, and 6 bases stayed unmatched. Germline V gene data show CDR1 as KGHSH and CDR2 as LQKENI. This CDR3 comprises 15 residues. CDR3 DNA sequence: TGTGCCAGCTCACCCGGGACAGGGGTCTTTGAGACCCAGTACTTC. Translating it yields CASSPGTGVFETQYF.

The CDR3 reads CASRPTGDSTDTQYF. In nucleotides, the CDR3 is TGTGCCAGCAGGCCGACAGGGGATAGCACAGATACGCAGTATTTT. The chain carries TRBV5-8 and TRBJ2-3; 8 nucleotides align to TRBD1. This CDR3 has 15 amino acids. Germline V lookup: CDR1 SGHTS, CDR2 YDEGEE. J was trimmed by 0 bases and V by 5 bases; bases with no gene match: 5.

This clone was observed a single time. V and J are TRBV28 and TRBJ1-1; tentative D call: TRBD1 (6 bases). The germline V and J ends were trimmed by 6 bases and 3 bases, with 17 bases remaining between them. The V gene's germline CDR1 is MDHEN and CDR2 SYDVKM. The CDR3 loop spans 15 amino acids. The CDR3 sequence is CASSEEQGFDTEAFF. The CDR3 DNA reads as TGTGCCAGCAGCGAAGAACAGGGTTTCGACACTGAAGCTTTCTTT.

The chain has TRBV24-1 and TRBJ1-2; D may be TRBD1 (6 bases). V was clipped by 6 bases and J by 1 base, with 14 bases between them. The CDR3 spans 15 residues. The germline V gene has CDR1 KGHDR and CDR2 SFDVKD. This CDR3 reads CATSPAQGVNYGYTF. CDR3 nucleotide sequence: TGTGCCACCAGTCCAGCACAGGGCGTTAACTATGGCTACACCTTC.